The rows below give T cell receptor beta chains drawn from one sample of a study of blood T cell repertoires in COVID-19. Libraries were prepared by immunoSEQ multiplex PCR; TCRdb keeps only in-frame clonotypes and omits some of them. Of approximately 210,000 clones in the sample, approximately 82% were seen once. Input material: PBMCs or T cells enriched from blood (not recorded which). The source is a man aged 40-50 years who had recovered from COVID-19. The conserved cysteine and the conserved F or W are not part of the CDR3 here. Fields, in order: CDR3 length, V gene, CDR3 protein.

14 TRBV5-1 ASSLVGQGYGNTIY
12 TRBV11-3 ASSVGQSSYEQY
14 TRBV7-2 ASSWGSGIGGNEQF
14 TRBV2 ASRSGVSSYNSPLH
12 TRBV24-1 ATSDERTSGGYT
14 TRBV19 ASSSPVSSYNSPLH
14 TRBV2 ASSGDGQGAFSPLH
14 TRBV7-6 ASSSLSVSGANVLT
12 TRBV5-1 ASSLGKTGVEQY
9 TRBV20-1 ISLPVTEAF
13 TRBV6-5 ASSYPGQTNTEAF
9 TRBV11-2 ASSHYNEQF
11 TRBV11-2 ASSYDWEETQY
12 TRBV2 ASSALTGDTEAF
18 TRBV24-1 ATSDSFGLAGPLGANVLT
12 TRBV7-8 ASSLVGGNTEAF
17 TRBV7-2 ASSFRSSGGWSSYNEQF
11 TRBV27 ASSFGSRNEQY
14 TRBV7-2 ASSLIGGYGANVLT
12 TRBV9 ASSVDGEAYEQY
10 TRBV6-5 ASSYSRGGYT
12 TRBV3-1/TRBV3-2 ASSARGSGNTIY
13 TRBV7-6 ASSLGRPEISPLH
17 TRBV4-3 ASSQHTSGGVGSYNEQF
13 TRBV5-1 ASSLDPGGADTQY
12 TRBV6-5 ASREREVSGEQF
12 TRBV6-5 ASRYGQGNYGYT
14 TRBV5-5 ASSRGYEISYNEQF
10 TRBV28 ASRPRTLGQH
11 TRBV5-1 ASSIGRTGELF
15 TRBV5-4 ASSWGLGQANQETQY
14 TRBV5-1 ASSRFGQGSANEQY
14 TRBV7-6 ASSRRTSGVGDTQY
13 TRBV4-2 ASSQDPGLANEQY
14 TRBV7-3 ASSSRLAGGLDTQY
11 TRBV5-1 ASSPQGHPEQF
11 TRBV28 ASKTGGEEKLF
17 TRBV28 ASSLSGDWTGENRRGYT
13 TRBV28 ASSLSQGEINTIY
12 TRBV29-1 SVGVFGQGTEAF
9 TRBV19 ASIHRGLAF
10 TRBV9 ASSPLATEAF
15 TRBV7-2 ASSSPPGHSSTDTQY
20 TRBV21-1 ASSRTGTLGPTVDECYEKLF
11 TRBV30 AWGGGNHQPQH
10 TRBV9 ASSVYAGGYT
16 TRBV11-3 ASSLSIGRGSSYNEQF
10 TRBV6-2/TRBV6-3 ASSYEEGAAF
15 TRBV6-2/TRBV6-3 ASSYSSGSLGSLEAF
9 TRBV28 ASSFRGGYT
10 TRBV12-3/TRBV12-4 ASTRGAGELF
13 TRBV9 ASSEGSGSEETQY
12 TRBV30 AWSRSGTQETQY
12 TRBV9 ASSVDGGGQPQH
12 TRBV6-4 ASSVGRSGGGYT
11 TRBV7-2 ASSLSIAVEAF
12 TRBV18 ASSPNRVNEKLF
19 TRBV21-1 ASSKKGEWIGGAKENQPQH
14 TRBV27 ASSRQRSSYNSPLH